Detailed here is one TCR beta chain. The sample belongs to a study of T cells after yellow fever vaccination. TCRdb analysed the 5' RACE reads with MiXCR anew, one entry per CDR3 protein. Of hundreds of thousands of distinct CDR3 sequences listed, 15% to 20% were seen once; the top ten hold over 15%. The CDR3 length is 15 residues. Trimming cost V 8 bases and J 8 bases, with 23 bases left between them. The input for sequencing was PBMCs, taken before the yellow fever booster vaccination. This chain links TRBV12-3 or TRBV12-4 with TRBJ2-3, with D unresolved. The clonotype comes from a man aged 18 to 29 who received the YFV17D yellow fever vaccine. For the CDR3, the DNA is TGTGCCAGCGATTCCGGACCAGCTAAGGGCCTTACGCAGTATTTT. It specifies CASDSGPAKGLTQYF.